This passage covers 19 T cell receptor beta chains from one sample sequenced in a study of blood T cell repertoires in COVID-19. Generated by immunoSEQ multiplex PCR, the TCRdb table keeps only in-frame clones and is missing some. Here the sample spans approximately 500,000 clones, approximately 83% being singletons. The sequencing input was peripheral blood. All receptors derive from a human donor in a cohort sampled during active COVID-19.

The rearrangement joins TRBV3-1 (or the pseudogene TRBV3-2) to TRBJ1-2; TRBD1 agrees at 10 bases. V shed 3 bases, J shed 4 bases, and the junction held 8 bases outside the gene matches. The CDR3 has 16 residues. Germline CDR1 is LGHDT and CDR2 is YNNKEL (reference sequence). CDR3 sequence (DNA): TGTGCCAGCAGCCAGGGACAGGGGTCGGTACGCTATGGCTACACCTTC. It codes for CASSQGQGSVRYGYTF.

The chain has TRBV6-8 and TRBJ1-3; 12 bases map to TRBD1. There are 16 residues in the CDR3. In germline, CDR1 is MNHGY, CDR2 SAAAGT. Trimming at V came to 6 bases and at J to 0 bases, leaving 3 bases not matched to a gene. This chain's CDR3 is CASRGTGGPSGNTIYF. The DNA for the CDR3 is TGTGCCAGCAGAGGGACAGGGGGCCCCTCTGGAAACACCATATATTTT.

This clone has just one count. The chain uses TRBV5-4 and TRBJ2-3, with TRBD2 matching 7 bases. The germline V gene has CDR1 SGHNT and CDR2 YYREEE (reference sequence). The CDR3 consists of 18 residues. The J segment lost 5 bases and the V segment lost 2 bases, leaving 17 bases of the junction unmatched. The CDR3 sequence is CASSLPSGWEGRIDTQYF. CDR3 nucleotides: TGTGCCAGCAGCTTACCATCGGGGTGGGAGGGCCGCATAGATACGCAGTATTTT.

The chain couples TRBV29-1 to TRBJ2-7, with a possible D match to TRBD1 (6 bases). The CDR3 runs to 14 residues. The germline gives CDR1 SQVTM, CDR2 ANQGSEA. Trimming took off 3 bases at V and 2 bases at J, with 14 bases between the two ends. The CDR3 loop reads CSVEAGALTYEQYF. CDR3 coding DNA: TGCAGCGTTGAGGCAGGGGCCCTGACCTACGAGCAGTACTTC.

V usage is TRBV30 and J usage is TRBJ1-6; no definite D call. The CDR3 loop spans 13 amino acids. Germline V gene data show CDR1 as GTSNPN and CDR2 as SVGIG (reference sequence). V lost 3 bases, J lost 5 bases, and 8 bases lay in between. The CDR3 spells CAWRGRDNSPLHF. CDR3 coding DNA: TGTGCCTGGAGGGGCCGAGATAATTCACCCCTCCACTTT. Complete variable domain (other parts from reference TRBV30 and TRBJ1-6): SQTIHQWPATLVQPVGSPLSLECTVEGTSNPNLYWYRQAAGRGLQLLFYSVGIGQISSEVPQNLSASRPQDRQFILSSKKLLLSDSGFYLCAWRGRDNSPLHFGNGTRLTVT.

This chain joins TRBV6-5 and TRBJ1-2, with TRBD1 matching 10 bases. V was pared by 7 bases and J by 2 bases, with 7 bases of the junction left unmatched. The CDR3 loop spans 15 amino acids. Germline V gene sequence: CDR1 MNHEY, CDR2 SVGAGI. Here the CDR3 reads CASTLGTGDNYGYTF. DNA for the CDR3: TGTGCCAGCACCCTCGGGACAGGGGACAACTATGGCTACACCTTC.

Turning to this clone: A much larger clone differs by one base, so this may be a read error. The chain employs TRBV11-2 and TRBJ1-2, with a possible D match to TRBD1 (6 bases). The CDR3 contains 13 residues. V dropped 5 bases and J dropped 2 bases, with 9 bases sitting between them. Germline CDR1 SGHAT, CDR2 FQNNGV. CDR3 loop: CASSPGQNYGYTF. CDR3 coding DNA: TGTGCCAGCAGCCCCGGACAGAACTATGGCTACACCTTC. Together with reference TRBV11-2 and TRBJ1-2, the CDR3 gives the full variable domain: EAGVAQSPRYKIIEKRQSVAFWCNPISGHATLYWYQQILGQGPKLLIQFQNNGVVDDSQLPKDRFSAERLKGVDSTLKIQPAKLEDSAVYLCASSPGQNYGYTFGSGTRLTVV.

This sequence joins TRBV5-5 and TRBJ1-5; D not certain. This CDR3 region has 16 residues. Trimming left V 1 base short and J 7 bases short, with 18 bases between. The germline V gene has CDR1 SGHKS and CDR2 YYEKEE (reference sequence). The CDR3 DNA sequence: TGTGCCAGCAGCTTGCAAGGGCCCTTAGGAGGACAGCCCCAGCATTTT. The encoded protein is CASSLQGPLGGQPQHF. The whole variable domain, remainder taken from reference TRBV5-5 and TRBJ1-5, is DAGVTQSPTHLIKTRGQQVTLRCSPISGHKSVSWYQQVLGQGPQFIFQYYEKEERGRGNFPDRFSARQFPNYSSELNVNALLLGDSALYLCASSLQGPLGGQPQHFGDGTRLSIL.

This chain connects TRBV18 to TRBJ1-4; D remains unclear. The CDR3 extends over 15 amino acids. The V end lost 2 bases, the J end lost 0 bases, and 7 bases lay between the germline ends. Germline CDR1 is KGHSH and CDR2 is LQKENI. The CDR3 protein is CASSPGSSTNEKLFF. In DNA, the CDR3 is TGTGCCAGCTCACCAGGGAGCTCAACTAATGAAAAACTGTTTTTT.

The chain recombines TRBV30 with TRBJ2-3; possible D gene TRBD1, 5 bases. The CDR3 length is 13 residues. The V end was cut by 4 bases, the J end by 0 bases, with 8 bases between. Germline-derived CDR1 and CDR2 are GTSNPN and SVGIG (reference sequence). CDR3 DNA sequence: TGTGCCTGGACTAAGGGGAGCACAGATACGCAGTATTTT. This translates into CAWTKGSTDTQYF.

V usage is TRBV19 and J usage is TRBJ2-1; D is possibly TRBD2 (5 bases). V lost 5 bases, J lost 3 bases, and 23 bases lay in between. The CDR3 spans 18 residues. Germline-derived CDR1 and CDR2 are LNHDA and SQIVND (reference sequence). CDR3 bases: TGTGCCAGTAGTCCATCCGGCGGAGGTTCTAGCCTCTACAATGAGCAGTTCTTC. Its protein is CASSPSGGGSSLYNEQFF.

DNA for the CDR3: TGTGCCAGCAGCTACCCAGGGGGCAAACCCTACGAGCAGTACTTC. It is translated as CASSYPGGKPYEQYF. J is TRBJ2-7 and V is TRBV3-1 (or the pseudogene TRBV3-2); 8 nucleotides agree with TRBD1. The CDR3 has 15 residues. Losses at the gene ends were 5 bases for V and 2 bases for J; bases not matched to a gene: 8. CDR1 is LGHDT and CDR2 is YNNKEL in the germline V gene (reference sequence).

The chain uses TRBV7-9 and TRBJ2-3, with 7 bases matching TRBD2. The CDR3 is made up of 15 amino acids. Germline trimming cut 5 bases from V and 1 base from J; bases unmatched to any gene: 6. Germline V lookup: CDR1 SEHNR, CDR2 FQNEAQ (reference sequence). CDR3 amino acids: CASSQRGGGTDTQYF. The CDR3 DNA reads TGTGCCAGCAGCCAACGGGGAGGGGGCACAGATACGCAGTATTTT. Variable domain in full (rest from reference TRBV7-9 and TRBJ2-3): DTGVSQNPRHKITKRGQNVTFRCDPISEHNRLYWYRQTLGQGPEFLTYFQNEAQLEKSRLLSDRFSAERPKGSFSTLEIQRTEQGDSAMYLCASSQRGGGTDTQYFGPGTRLTVL.

The gene calls are TRBV5-4 and TRBJ2-2; D is unclear. This CDR3 is 16 amino acids long. V was trimmed by 0 bases and J by 1 base, leaving 10 bases between them. Looked up from germline, CDR1 is SGHNT and CDR2 is YYREEE (reference sequence). CDR3 nucleotide sequence: TGTGCCAGCAGCTTGGTAGTGCTTGGGAACACCGGGGAGCTGTTTTTT. Its protein product is CASSLVVLGNTGELFF.

This chain joins TRBV10-3 and TRBJ1-1, with 8 bases that match TRBD1. This CDR3 comprises 13 residues. The J segment lost 3 bases and the V segment lost 6 bases, leaving 3 bases of the junction unmatched. Per germline, CDR1 ENHRY and CDR2 SYGVKD. The CDR3 protein is CAIRDREDTEAFF. CDR3 in DNA: TGTGCCATCAGGGACAGGGAGGACACTGAAGCTTTCTTT.

The chain links TRBV15 to TRBJ2-1, with a possible D match to TRBD1 (6 bases). The germline V gene has CDR1 LNHNV and CDR2 YYDKDF (reference sequence). V lost 0 bases and J lost 6, with 18 bases in between. The CDR3 runs to 17 residues. The CDR3 loop is CATSRERRNRVSNEQFF. The CDR3 DNA reads TGTGCCACCAGCAGAGAAAGGAGGAACAGGGTCTCCAATGAGCAGTTCTTC.

The CDR3 reads CASSPSLQGARNEQFF. The CDR3 bases are TGTGCCAGCAGCCCCTCACTTCAGGGGGCGCGGAATGAGCAGTTCTTC. The chain carries TRBV4-2 and TRBJ2-1; 8 bases align to TRBD1. Trimming at V came to 4 bases and at J to 7 bases, leaving 12 bases not matched to a gene. CDR3 length: 16 residues. Germline V gene sequence: CDR1 LGHNA, CDR2 YNFKEQ.

A remark on this clone: Other DNA sequences from this sample encode an identical CDR3 as well. This rearrangement joins TRBV12-5 to TRBJ2-5; possibly TRBD2 for D (6 bases). In germline, CDR1 is LGHNT, CDR2 FRNRAP. The CDR3 covers 13 residues. The ends were cut back, 6 bases at V and 8 bases at J, with 16 bases in the middle. The CDR3 sequence: CASGGVGGETQYF. In DNA, the CDR3 is TGTGCTAGTGGGGGGGTCGGAGGGGAAACCCAGTACTTC.

V gene TRBV12-5 combines with J gene TRBJ1-5, with 9 bases that match TRBD1. V was pared by 4 bases and J by 1 base, with 5 bases of the junction left unmatched. Germline V CDR1 and CDR2: LGHNT, FRNRAP. CDR3 size: 16 residues. This CDR3 reads CASGSTGTGSNQPQHF. As DNA, the CDR3 is TGTGCTAGTGGTTCGACCGGGACAGGGAGCAATCAGCCCCAGCATTTT.